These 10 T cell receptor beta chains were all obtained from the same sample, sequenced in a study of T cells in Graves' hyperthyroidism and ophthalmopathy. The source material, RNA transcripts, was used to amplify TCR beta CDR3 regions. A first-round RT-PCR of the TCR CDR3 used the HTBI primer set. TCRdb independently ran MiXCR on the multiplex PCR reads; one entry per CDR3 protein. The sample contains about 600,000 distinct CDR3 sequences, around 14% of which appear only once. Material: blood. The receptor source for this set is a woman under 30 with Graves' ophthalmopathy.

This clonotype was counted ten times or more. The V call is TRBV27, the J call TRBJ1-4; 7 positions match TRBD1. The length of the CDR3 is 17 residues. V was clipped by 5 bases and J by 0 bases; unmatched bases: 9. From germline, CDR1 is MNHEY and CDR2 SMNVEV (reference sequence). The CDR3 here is CASSLQRDSSTNEKLFF. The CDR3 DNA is TGTGCCAGCAGTCTACAACGGGACAGTTCAACTAATGAAAAACTGTTTTTT.

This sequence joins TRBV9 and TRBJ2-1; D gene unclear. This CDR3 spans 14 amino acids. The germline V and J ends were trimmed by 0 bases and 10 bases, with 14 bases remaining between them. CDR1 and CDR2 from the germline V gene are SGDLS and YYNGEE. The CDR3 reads CASSVDITLSEQFF. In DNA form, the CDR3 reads TGTGCCAGCAGCGTAGACATCACCCTCAGCGAGCAGTTCTTC.

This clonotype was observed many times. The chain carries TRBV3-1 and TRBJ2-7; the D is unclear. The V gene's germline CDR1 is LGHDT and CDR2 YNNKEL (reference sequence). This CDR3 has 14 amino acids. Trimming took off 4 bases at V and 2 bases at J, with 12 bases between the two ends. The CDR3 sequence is CASSPSGQTYEQYF. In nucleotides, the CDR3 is TGTGCCAGCAGCCCCTCTGGGCAGACCTACGAGCAGTACTTC.

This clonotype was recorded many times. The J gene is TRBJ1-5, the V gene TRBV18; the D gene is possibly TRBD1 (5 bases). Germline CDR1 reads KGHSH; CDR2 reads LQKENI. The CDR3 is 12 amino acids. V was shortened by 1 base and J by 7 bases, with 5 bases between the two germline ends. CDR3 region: CASSPRGQPQHF. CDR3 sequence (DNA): TGTGCCAGCTCACCACGGGGCCAGCCCCAGCATTTT. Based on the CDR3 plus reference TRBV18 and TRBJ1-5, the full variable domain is NAGVMQNPRHLVRRRGQEARLRCSPMKGHSHVYWYRQLPEEGLKFMVYLQKENIIDESGMPKERFSAEFPKEGPSILRIQQVVRGDSAAYFCASSPRGQPQHFGDGTRLSIL.

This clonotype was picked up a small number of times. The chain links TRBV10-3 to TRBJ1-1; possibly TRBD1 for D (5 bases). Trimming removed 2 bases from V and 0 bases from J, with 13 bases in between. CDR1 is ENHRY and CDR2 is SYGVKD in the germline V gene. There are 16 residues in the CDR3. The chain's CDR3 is CAISEPKDSLNTEAFF. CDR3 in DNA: TGTGCCATCAGTGAGCCGAAAGACAGCTTGAACACTGAAGCTTTCTTT.

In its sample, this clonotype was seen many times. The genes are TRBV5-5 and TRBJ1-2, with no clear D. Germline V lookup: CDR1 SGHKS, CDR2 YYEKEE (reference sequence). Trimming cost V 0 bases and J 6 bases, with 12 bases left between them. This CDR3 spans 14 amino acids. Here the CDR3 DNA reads TGTGCCAGCAGCTTGGTCAGAGGGTTTGATGGCTACACCTTC. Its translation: CASSLVRGFDGYTF.

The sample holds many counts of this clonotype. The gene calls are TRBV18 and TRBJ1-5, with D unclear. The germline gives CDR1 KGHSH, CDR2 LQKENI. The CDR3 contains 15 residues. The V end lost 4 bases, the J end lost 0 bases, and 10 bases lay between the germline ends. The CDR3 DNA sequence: TGTGCCAGCTCACTAGACATCTCTAGCAATCAGCCCCAGCATTTT. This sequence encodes CASSLDISSNQPQHF. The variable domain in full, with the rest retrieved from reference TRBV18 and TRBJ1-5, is NAGVMQNPRHLVRRRGQEARLRCSPMKGHSHVYWYRQLPEEGLKFMVYLQKENIIDESGMPKERFSAEFPKEGPSILRIQQVVRGDSAAYFCASSLDISSNQPQHFGDGTRLSIL.

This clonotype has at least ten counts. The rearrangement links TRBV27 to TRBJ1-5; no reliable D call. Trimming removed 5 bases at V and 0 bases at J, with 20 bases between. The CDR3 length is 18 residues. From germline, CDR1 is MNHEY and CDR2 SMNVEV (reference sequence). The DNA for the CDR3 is TGTGCCAGCAGTCCTCGACGGCGTCATACCTATAGCAATCAGCCCCAGCATTTT. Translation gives CASSPRRRHTYSNQPQHF.

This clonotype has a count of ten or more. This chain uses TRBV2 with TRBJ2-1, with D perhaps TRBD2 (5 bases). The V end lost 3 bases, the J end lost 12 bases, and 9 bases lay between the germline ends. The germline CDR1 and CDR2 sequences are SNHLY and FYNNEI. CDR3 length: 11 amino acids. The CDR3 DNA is TGTGCCAGCAGTGATGAGGGTTTGCAGTTCTTC. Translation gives CASSDEGLQFF.

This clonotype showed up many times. The CDR3 DNA reads TGTGCTAGTGGTTTGATAACCGCTGGGATGCCAAAGACCCAGCATTTT. Its protein is CASGLITAGMPKTQHF. The chain has TRBV12-5 and TRBJ1-5; D gene unclear. This CDR3 region has 16 residues. CDR1 and CDR2 from the germline V gene are LGHNT and FRNRAP. The V end lost 2 bases, the J end lost 11 bases, and 22 bases lay between the germline ends.